Listed here are 20 T cell receptor beta chains from one sample, sequenced in a study of blood T cell repertoires in COVID-19. Data came from immunoSEQ multiplex PCR; TCRdb stores just in-frame clones and leaves some out. The sample lists roughly 70,000 clones, roughly 80% occurring once. The sequencing input was peripheral blood. The receptors come from a man aged 60 to 69 with COVID-19, enrolled during active disease.

This clone was seen a few times. The chain couples TRBV6-5 to TRBJ2-7, with D maybe TRBD2 (6 bases). Trimming took off 8 bases at V and 7 bases at J, with 15 bases between the two ends. This CDR3 region has 12 residues. Germline V CDR1 and CDR2: MNHEY, SVGAGI. CDR3 sequence: CASRDSTGEQYF. The CDR3 nucleotides are TGTGCCAGCCGGGACTCCACCGGAGAGCAGTACTTC.

Here the CDR3 reads CASSPRTGPNSPLHF. In nucleotides, the CDR3 is TGTGCCAGCAGCCCCCGGACAGGGCCAAATTCACCCCTCCACTTT. The chain couples TRBV5-4 to TRBJ1-6, with 8 nucleotides matching TRBD1. CDR3 length: 15 amino acids. The trim removed 4 bases at V and 7 bases at J, leaving 7 bases unmatched. Germline values: CDR1 SGHNT, CDR2 YYREEE (reference sequence).

This chain links TRBV27 with TRBJ2-1; D is uncertain. V was clipped by 6 bases and J by 8 bases, with 14 bases between them. Germline V gene sequence: CDR1 MNHEY, CDR2 SMNVEV (reference sequence). This CDR3 has 13 residues. DNA for the CDR3: TGTGCCAGCAGCCCCTTGCAGCGCGATGAGCAGTTCTTC. Encoded protein: CASSPLQRDEQFF.

In this sample, this clone turned up a few times. The chain links TRBV5-1 to TRBJ2-1, with 7 nucleotides matching TRBD2. CDR1 and CDR2 from the germline V gene are SGHRS and YFSETQ. The CDR3 is 15 amino acids. The junction had 11 bases not matched to a gene; V was cut back by 5 bases and J by 6 bases. The DNA of the CDR3 is TGCGCCAGCAGACTCCAAAGGGACTACGTCAATGAGCAGTTCTTC. Encoded protein: CASRLQRDYVNEQFF.

The DNA of the CDR3 is TGTGCCAGCAGTTACTCGATAGCGACCGACGAGCAGTACTTC. Amino acid sequence: CASSYSIATDEQYF. V and J are TRBV6-5 and TRBJ2-7; perhaps TRBD2 as D (5 bases). The germline CDR1 and CDR2 sequences are MNHEY and SVGAGI. The CDR3 length is 14 residues. With 0 bases removed from V and 5 bases from J, the gap between germline ends came to 11 bases.

As for this clone: The same CDR3 can be traced to other DNA sequences in this sample. J is TRBJ2-5 and V is TRBV11-3; D perhaps matches TRBD2 (6 bases). This CDR3 contains 15 residues. Germline CDR1 and CDR2: SGHNT and YENEEA. V lost 3 bases and J 3 bases, leaving 14 bases between the germline ends. CDR3: CASSFGVGGEETQYF. The CDR3 region has the DNA TGTGCCAGCAGCTTCGGAGTGGGAGGTGAAGAGACCCAGTACTTC. The full variable domain, in which reference TRBV11-3 and TRBJ2-5 provide the parts outside the CDR3, is EAGVVQSPRYKIIEKKQPVAFWCNPISGHNTLYWYLQNLGQGPELLIRYENEEAVDDSQLPKDRFSAERLKGVDSTLKIQPAELGDSAVYLCASSFGVGGEETQYFGPGTRLLVL.

A few counts support this clone. J is TRBJ2-1 and V is TRBV11-2; TRBD2 agrees at 9 bases. From germline, CDR1 is SGHAT and CDR2 FQNNGV. Losses at the gene ends were 7 bases for V and 8 bases for J; bases not matched to a gene: 12. This CDR3 region has 15 residues. The CDR3 DNA is TGTGCCAGCACCCCGGGCGGCGGGGGGGCAGATGAGCAGTTCTTC. Protein product: CASTPGGGGADEQFF. The whole variable domain, filled in from reference TRBV11-2 and TRBJ2-1, reads EAGVAQSPRYKIIEKRQSVAFWCNPISGHATLYWYQQILGQGPKLLIQFQNNGVVDDSQLPKDRFSAERLKGVDSTLKIQPAKLEDSAVYLCASTPGGGGADEQFFGPGTRLTVL.

This clone was counted a single time. The chain combines TRBV6-5 with TRBJ2-3, with 9 bases fitting TRBD2. Germline loops: CDR1 MNHEY, CDR2 SVGAGI. The CDR3 runs 14 residues. J gave up 5 bases and V 6 bases, and 6 bases lay outside the gene matches. Written as DNA, the CDR3 is TGTGCCAGCAGCCAGCGGGAGGTGGTAGATACGCAGTATTTT. This codes for CASSQREVVDTQYF.

This clone was seen a handful of times. The J gene is TRBJ2-5, the V gene TRBV11-3, with TRBD1 as a possible D gene (6 bases). Germline V gene lookup returns CDR1 SGHNT and CDR2 YENEEA. This CDR3 has 13 residues. Trimming cost V 4 bases and J 3 bases, with 9 bases left between them. DNA for the CDR3: TGTGCCAGCAGCTCGCCAGGGGAAGAGACCCAGTACTTC. This encodes CASSSPGEETQYF.

This clone was counted only a few times. The rearrangement joins TRBV6-5 to TRBJ2-7, with D unclear. The CDR3 consists of 14 residues. V lost 7 bases, J lost 3 bases, and 16 bases lay in between. In germline, CDR1 is MNHEY, CDR2 SVGAGI. The CDR3 DNA reads TGTGCCAGCACCTCTCGGCCGGGTGTCTACGAGCAGTACTTC. It specifies CASTSRPGVYEQYF.

The CDR3 nucleotides read TGTGCCTGGACTAGCGGGAGCACAGATACGCAGTATTTT. Its protein is CAWTSGSTDTQYF. The chain couples TRBV30 to TRBJ2-3, with 8 bases that match TRBD2. The germline V gene has CDR1 GTSNPN and CDR2 SVGIG (reference sequence). The CDR3 is made up of 13 amino acids. J was trimmed by 0 bases and V by 4 bases; bases with no gene match: 0. The full variable domain, in which reference TRBV30 and TRBJ2-3 provide the parts outside the CDR3, is SQTIHQWPATLVQPVGSPLSLECTVEGTSNPNLYWYRQAAGRGLQLLFYSVGIGQISSEVPQNLSASRPQDRQFILSSKKLLLSDSGFYLCAWTSGSTDTQYFGPGTRLTVL.

The J gene is TRBJ2-7, the V gene TRBV5-4, with D unresolved. The germline V gene has CDR1 SGHNT and CDR2 YYREEE (reference sequence). This CDR3 is 12 amino acids long. Trimming removed 5 bases at V and 5 bases at J, with 11 bases between. The CDR3 protein is CASRLDENEQYF. In DNA form, the CDR3 reads TGTGCCAGCAGGTTAGATGAGAACGAGCAGTACTTC.

V and J are TRBV24-1 and TRBJ2-3; 7 positions agree with TRBD1. After removal of 7 bases from V and 5 bases from J, the junction contained 5 bases not matched to a gene. The germline gives CDR1 KGHDR, CDR2 SFDVKD. There are 13 residues in the CDR3. The CDR3 region has the DNA TGTGCCACCAGCTGGGACAGTGGAGATACGCAGTATTTT. As protein: CATSWDSGDTQYF.

The CDR3 bases are TGTGCCAGCTCACCAGGTCTTACAGACGAGCAGTACTTC. This gives the protein CASSPGLTDEQYF. The chain has TRBV18 and TRBJ2-7; D unclear. The germline V gene has CDR1 KGHSH and CDR2 LQKENI. There are 13 residues in the CDR3. V lost 2 bases and J lost 5, with 10 bases in between.

The genes are TRBV2 and TRBJ1-2; D may be TRBD1 (5 bases). The CDR3 totals 14 residues. Germline V gene sequence: CDR1 SNHLY, CDR2 FYNNEI. Trimming removed 3 bases at V and 8 bases at J, with 16 bases between. CDR3 in DNA: TGTGCCAGCAGTGAGGCGGGGCACTCGGGGGGCTACACCTTC. Its protein product is CASSEAGHSGGYTF.

The chain has TRBV4-2 and TRBJ1-5; the D gene is possibly TRBD1 (6 bases). The CDR3 runs 15 residues. The V and J ends lost 0 bases and 3 bases respectively, with 9 bases between them. The V gene's germline CDR1 is LGHNA and CDR2 YNFKEQ. The CDR3: CASSQEDSPNQPQHF. The DNA for the CDR3 is TGTGCCAGCAGCCAAGAGGACAGTCCCAATCAGCCCCAGCATTTT.

J is TRBJ2-6 and V is TRBV1; the table gives TRBD1 as D, unverified against the DNA. TRBV1 is flagged as a pseudogene. The CDR3 is made up of 13 amino acids. The CDR3 region is CTSSPQRANVLTF. In DNA form, the CDR3 reads TGCACCAGCAGCCCGCAGAGGGCCAACGTCCTGACTTTC.

The gene calls are TRBV28 and TRBJ2-7, with D maybe TRBD2 (5 bases). Per the germline V gene, CDR1 is MDHEN and CDR2 is SYDVKM. CDR3 size: 12 residues. V was trimmed by 7 bases and J by 4 bases, leaving 11 bases between them. Written as DNA, the CDR3 is TGTGCCAGCACCCTCGGGGATTACGAGCAGTACTTC. Its protein is CASTLGDYEQYF.

This rearrangement joins TRBV28 to TRBJ1-2, with no clear D. The CDR3 totals 14 residues. Trimming removed 1 base from V and 4 bases from J, with 10 bases in between. CDR1 is MDHEN, CDR2 SYDVKM, per germline. CDR3 sequence reads: CASSLYPGTYGYTF. In nucleotides, the CDR3 is TGTGCCAGCAGTTTATATCCAGGCACCTATGGCTACACCTTC.

The chain has TRBV28 and TRBJ1-4, with a weak D call TRBD1 (5 bases). This CDR3 comprises 14 residues. Germline assignment: CDR1 MDHEN and CDR2 SYDVKM. Trimming shortened V by 4 bases and J by 4 bases, and 10 bases separated the two germline ends. The DNA of the CDR3 is TGTGCCAGCAGTTATGGGGGGGATAATGAAAAACTGTTTTTT. It codes for CASSYGGDNEKLFF.